These 30 T cell receptor beta chains came from one sample sequenced in a study of blood T cell repertoires in COVID-19. Data came from immunoSEQ multiplex PCR; TCRdb stores just in-frame clones and leaves some out. The repertoire consists of some 280,000 clones, with 86% occurring once and the leading ten covering approximately 3%. Material for sequencing was peripheral blood. Receptors were obtained from a woman aged 25 to 39 with active or convalescent COVID-19.

The rearrangement joins TRBV18 to TRBJ2-7; 9 positions match TRBD1. The CDR3 spans 13 residues. Germline-derived CDR1 and CDR2 are KGHSH and LQKENI. V was pared by 4 bases and J by 6 bases, with 4 bases of the junction left unmatched. The CDR3 loop is CASSRDREREQYF. The CDR3 region has the DNA TGTGCCAGCTCACGGGACAGGGAACGCGAGCAGTACTTC.

The chain uses TRBV7-2 and TRBJ1-2; D is perhaps TRBD1 (6 bases). CDR1 and CDR2 (germline): SGHTA, FQGNSA. Between the trimmed V and J ends, which lost 5 bases and 3 bases, there was a span of 13 bases. This CDR3 is 14 amino acids long. CDR3 bases: TGTGCCAGCAGCCCCCGGACAGAAGACTATGGCTACACCTTC. Residues: CASSPRTEDYGYTF.

The rearrangement joins TRBV7-2 to TRBJ2-3; D is possibly TRBD1 (6 bases). The length of the CDR3 is 15 residues. V was shortened by 1 base and J by 11 bases, with 19 bases between the two germline ends. From germline, CDR1 is SGHTA and CDR2 FQGNSA. The CDR3 loop reads CASSLEGQLSRRQYF. Here the CDR3 DNA reads TGTGCCAGCAGCTTAGAGGGACAACTGAGTAGGAGGCAGTATTTT.

CDR3 protein: CASGRDREGTEAFF. DNA of the CDR3: TGTGCCAGCGGGAGGGACAGGGAGGGTACTGAAGCTTTCTTT. The chain is built from TRBV25-1 and TRBJ1-1; 9 nucleotides align to TRBD1. CDR3 size: 14 residues. The V gene's germline CDR1 is MGHDK and CDR2 SYGVNS. The trim removed 8 bases at V and 5 bases at J, leaving 9 bases unmatched. Using reference TRBV25-1 and TRBJ1-1 for the parts outside the CDR3, the full variable domain is EADIYQTPRYLVIGTGKKITLECSQTMGHDKMYWYQQDPGMELHLIHYSYGVNSTEKGDLSSESTVSRIRTEHFPLTLESARPSHTSQYLCASGRDREGTEAFFGQGTRLTVV.

V and J are TRBV5-1 and TRBJ1-1; 9 nucleotides match TRBD1. Germline V gene sequence: CDR1 SGHRS, CDR2 YFSETQ. J was trimmed by 5 bases and V by 5 bases; bases with no gene match: 1. The CDR3 loop spans 12 amino acids. The CDR3 loop reads CASRGTGTEAFF. As DNA, the CDR3 is TGCGCCAGCAGGGGGACAGGGACTGAAGCTTTCTTT.

This clone was seen a handful of times. The rearrangement uses TRBV14 and TRBJ2-1, with a tentative D call TRBD1 (6 bases). This CDR3 comprises 18 residues. V was trimmed by 1 base and J by 3 bases, leaving 19 bases between them. Per the germline V gene, CDR1 is SGHDN and CDR2 is FVKESK. The CDR3, as DNA: TGTGCCAGCAGCCAAGTTTTGGCAGGGGTTAACGGCTACAATGAGCAGTTCTTC. Translating it yields CASSQVLAGVNGYNEQFF.

The chain couples TRBV11-3 to TRBJ2-3; D not certain. V lost 3 bases and J 2 bases, leaving 3 bases between the germline ends. This CDR3 contains 12 residues. Germline V gene lookup returns CDR1 SGHNT and CDR2 YENEEA. CDR3 in DNA: TGTGCCAGCAGCTTTTACACAGATACGCAGTATTTT. Its translation: CASSFYTDTQYF.

The rearrangement links TRBV7-2 to TRBJ1-6; D possibly corresponds to TRBD1 (6 bases). The germline V gene has CDR1 SGHTA and CDR2 FQGNSA. V gave up 7 bases and J gave up 8 bases, with 21 bases separating them. The CDR3 is 16 amino acids. CDR3 protein: CASNTPNTGLYSPLHF. DNA of the CDR3: TGTGCCAGCAACACCCCAAACACAGGGCTTTATTCACCCCTCCACTTT.

This clone is a singleton in its sample. This chain connects TRBV30 to TRBJ1-6; D possibly corresponds to TRBD1 (5 bases). Germline V gene sequence: CDR1 GTSNPN, CDR2 SVGIG (reference sequence). Trimming shortened V by 7 bases and J by 10 bases, and 23 bases separated the two germline ends. The CDR3 has 15 residues. In DNA, the CDR3 is TGTGCCTTGGAGCCCCCCGGGGGGGTACGCTCACCCCTCCACTTT. Amino acid sequence: CALEPPGGVRSPLHF.

The chain has TRBV5-8 and TRBJ2-3; TRBD2 might be the D (6 bases). Trimming pared 3 bases from V and 0 bases from J, leaving 23 bases between. The CDR3 runs to 19 residues. In germline, CDR1 is SGHTS, CDR2 YDEGEE. The CDR3 DNA reads TGTGCCAGCAGCTGGAGGACTACGGAACGTAAAACTAGCACAGATACGCAGTATTTT. Translation gives CASSWRTTERKTSTDTQYF.

This clone was seen only once. This rearrangement joins TRBV6-5 to TRBJ1-5; D unclear. CDR3 length: 15 amino acids. The ends were cut back, 8 bases at V and 2 bases at J, with 16 bases in the middle. Per the germline V gene, CDR1 is MNHEY and CDR2 is SVGAGI. The CDR3 region is CASVLGVLGNQPQHF. The CDR3 DNA reads as TGTGCCAGCGTCCTCGGGGTCCTAGGCAATCAGCCCCAGCATTTT.

V is TRBV6-5 and J is TRBJ2-1; 11 positions agree with TRBD1. The CDR3 spans 15 residues. CDR1 MNHEY and CDR2 SVGAGI come from the germline V gene. Germline trimming cut 5 bases from V and 9 bases from J; bases unmatched to any gene: 9. The CDR3 region has the DNA TGTGCCAGCAGTACCCTCGGGACAGGGGGGTCTGAGCAGTTCTTC. This sequence encodes CASSTLGTGGSEQFF.

Comment on this clone: An end of the junction differs from the germline gene, which may be a read error. The CDR3 sequence is CASSLGQNVQFF. In DNA form, the CDR3 reads TGTGCCAGCAGCTTAGGGCAGAATGTGCAGTTCTTC. The chain links TRBV7-9 to TRBJ2-1; D is unresolved. CDR3 length: 12 amino acids. Germline V gene lookup returns CDR1 SEHNR and CDR2 FQNEAQ (reference sequence).

The genes are TRBV11-3 and TRBJ2-7; D gene ambiguous. Trimming pared 5 bases from V and 0 bases from J, leaving 14 bases between. Germline assignment: CDR1 SGHNT and CDR2 YENEEA. The CDR3 loop spans 15 amino acids. In DNA form, the CDR3 reads TGTGCCAGCAGCCGCCTCAGGAAGAGCTCCTACGAGCAGTACTTC. Translated: CASSRLRKSSYEQYF.

This clone has just one count. The chain has TRBV10-3 and TRBJ1-6; 7 bases fit TRBD1. J was trimmed by 7 bases and V by 2 bases; bases with no gene match: 8. CDR1 ENHRY and CDR2 SYGVKD come from the germline V gene. The CDR3 runs to 16 residues. CDR3 nucleotides: TGTGCCATCAGTGAGCTATTTACAGGGGCGAATTCACCCCTCCACTTT. Translation gives CAISELFTGANSPLHF.

This chain uses TRBV7-3 with TRBJ2-1; 10 positions agree with TRBD2. Germline assignment: CDR1 SGHTA and CDR2 FQGTGA. Unmatched junction bases numbered 10, after V lost 4 bases and J lost 7 bases. This CDR3 region has 16 residues. The CDR3 bases are TGTGCCAGCAGCTCCCCCAGCGGGGGGGCCACAAATGAGCAGTTCTTC. Protein product: CASSSPSGGATNEQFF.

The chain combines TRBV15 with TRBJ2-7; 8 nucleotides agree with TRBD1. This CDR3 region has 15 residues. Germline assignment: CDR1 LNHNV and CDR2 YYDKDF (reference sequence). V shed 3 bases and J 2 bases; nucleotides not matched to a gene: 6. The chain's CDR3 is CATSSGQGLPYEQYF. The CDR3 region has the DNA TGTGCCACCAGCAGCGGACAGGGTCTACCCTACGAGCAGTACTTC.

This chain links TRBV7-9 with TRBJ1-1; possible D gene TRBD1, 6 bases. This CDR3 is built from 14 residues. From germline, CDR1 is SEHNR and CDR2 FQNEAQ (reference sequence). The germline V and J ends were trimmed by 5 bases and 5 bases, with 15 bases remaining between them. CDR3 bases: TGTGCCAGCAGCCGTACAGGGAAGGAAACTGAAGCTTTCTTT. Residues: CASSRTGKETEAFF. The whole variable domain, filled in from reference TRBV7-9 and TRBJ1-1, reads DTGVSQNPRHKITKRGQNVTFRCDPISEHNRLYWYRQTLGQGPEFLTYFQNEAQLEKSRLLSDRFSAERPKGSFSTLEIQRTEQGDSAMYLCASSRTGKETEAFFGQGTRLTVV.

The rearrangement uses TRBV4-3 and TRBJ1-2; TRBD1 is a possible D gene (5 bases). The CDR3 contains 17 residues. V was shortened by 3 bases and J by 2 bases, with 19 bases between the two germline ends. Germline loops: CDR1 LGHNA, CDR2 YSLEER. This CDR3 reads CASSHATSGSYNYGYTF. DNA for the CDR3: TGCGCCAGCAGCCACGCTACCTCAGGGTCGTACAACTATGGCTACACCTTC.

V and J are TRBV20-1 and TRBJ1-2, with 7 nucleotides matching TRBD1. The germline V gene encodes CDR1 DFQATT and CDR2 SNEGSKA (reference sequence). V lost 3 bases and J lost 5; bases outside the gene matches: 9. The CDR3 loop spans 14 amino acids. The CDR3 region is CSASGDRKEYGYTF. For the CDR3, the DNA is TGCAGTGCTAGTGGGGACAGAAAAGAATATGGCTACACCTTC.

V and J are TRBV7-2 and TRBJ2-2; D ambiguous. The length of the CDR3 is 14 residues. The V gene's germline CDR1 is SGHTA and CDR2 FQGNSA. Trimming cost V 3 bases and J 6 bases, with 11 bases left between them. DNA of the CDR3: TGTGCCAGCAGCTTCGGCGTGGGCGCCGGGGAGCTGTTTTTT. Its translation: CASSFGVGAGELFF.

The CDR3 bases are TGTGCCAGCAGTTCCAGGGACAGGGGGCTTATGAACACTGAAGCTTTCTTT. It codes for CASSSRDRGLMNTEAFF. The chain employs TRBV27 and TRBJ1-1; 12 bases map to TRBD1. The CDR3 is made up of 17 amino acids. V lost 4 bases to trimming and J lost 0 bases; unmatched junction nucleotides: 6. Germline values: CDR1 MNHEY, CDR2 SMNVEV (reference sequence).

The CDR3 reads CASRPRGYEQYF. The CDR3 DNA is TGTGCCAGCAGACCGAGGGGGTACGAGCAGTACTTC. The genes are TRBV6-6 and TRBJ2-7; D is perhaps TRBD1 (6 bases). Germline V gene lookup returns CDR1 MNHNY and CDR2 SVGAGI (reference sequence). V was trimmed by 6 bases and J by 4 bases, leaving 10 bases between them. The CDR3 runs 12 residues.

The chain couples TRBV4-1 to TRBJ2-7; the match to TRBD2 covers 9 bases. CDR3 size: 15 residues. Germline trimming cut 4 bases from V and 4 bases from J; bases unmatched to any gene: 8. Germline V gene data show CDR1 as MGHRA and CDR2 as YSYEKL. The CDR3 DNA sequence: TGCGCCAGCAGCCGGGAGGCGGGGGGGCCGTACGAGCAGTACTTC. It specifies CASSREAGGPYEQYF.

This chain links TRBV5-8 with TRBJ1-3, with a possible D match to TRBD1 (5 bases). In germline, CDR1 is SGHTS, CDR2 YDEGEE. The CDR3 consists of 13 residues. V lost 2 bases and J lost 4, with 7 bases in between. The CDR3 DNA reads as TGTGCCAGCAGCTTAAACAGGGGAAACACCATATATTTT. It encodes CASSLNRGNTIYF. Full variable domain (rest looked up from reference TRBV5-8 and TRBJ1-3): EAGVTQSPTHLIKTRGQQATLRCSPISGHTSVYWYQQALGLGLQFLLWYDEGEERNRGNFPPRFSGRQFPNYSSELNVNALELEDSALYLCASSLNRGNTIYFGEGSWLTVV.

The gene calls are TRBV5-1 and TRBJ2-1, with 8 bases aligning to TRBD2. Germline assignment: CDR1 SGHRS and CDR2 YFSETQ. V lost 0 bases to trimming and J lost 5 bases; unmatched junction nucleotides: 7. The CDR3 extends over 16 amino acids. CDR3 in amino acids: CASSLVGSGVNNEQFF. In DNA form, the CDR3 reads TGCGCCAGCAGCTTGGTGGGTAGCGGGGTTAACAATGAGCAGTTCTTC. The full variable domain, completed using reference TRBV5-1 and TRBJ2-1, is KAGVTQTPRYLIKTRGQQVTLSCSPISGHRSVSWYQQTPGQGLQFLFEYFSETQRNKGNFPGRFSGRQFSNSRSEMNVSTLELGDSALYLCASSLVGSGVNNEQFFGPGTRLTVL.

This rearrangement joins TRBV9 to TRBJ2-3; 10 nucleotides line up with TRBD2. The CDR3 length is 16 residues. V gave up 3 bases and J gave up 4 bases; unmatched junction bases: 8. Germline lookup yields CDR1 SGDLS and CDR2 YYNGEE. The CDR3 DNA reads TGTGCCAGCAGCGGGCGGAGCGGGGGGGCGGCAGATACGCAGTATTTT. This codes for CASSGRSGGAADTQYF.

This CDR3 reads CASRELQVNTEAFF. CDR3 nucleotides: TGTGCCAGCAGAGAACTACAGGTGAACACTGAAGCTTTCTTT. The chain employs TRBV27 and TRBJ1-1; D possibly corresponds to TRBD1 (5 bases). V lost 6 bases to trimming and J lost 0 bases, with 11 bases between them. The germline V gene encodes CDR1 MNHEY and CDR2 SMNVEV (reference sequence). The CDR3 is made up of 14 amino acids.

The rearrangement joins TRBV29-1 to TRBJ1-6; TRBD1 agrees at 8 bases. The CDR3 length is 13 residues. The V segment lost 7 bases and the J segment 8 bases; nucleotides outside the gene matches: 7. CDR1 SQVTM and CDR2 ANQGSEA come from the germline V gene. CDR3 nucleotides: TGCAGCGCCAAGACAGGGGTGGATTCACCCCTCCACTTT. Translating it yields CSAKTGVDSPLHF. The complete variable domain, with remaining parts taken from reference TRBV29-1 and TRBJ1-6, reads SAVISQKPSRDICQRGTSLTIQCQVDSQVTMMFWYRQQPGQSLTLIATANQGSEATYESGFVIDKFPISRPNLTFSTLTVSNMSPEDSSIYLCSAKTGVDSPLHFGNGTRLTVT.

The chain couples TRBV7-9 to TRBJ1-1; weak D call: TRBD1 (5 bases). V gave up 6 bases and J gave up 0 bases, with 20 bases separating them. The germline CDR1 and CDR2 sequences are SEHNR and FQNEAQ (reference sequence). CDR3 size: 17 residues. CDR3: CASSPFWRGAVNTEAFF. The CDR3 DNA follows: TGTGCCAGCAGTCCTTTTTGGAGGGGAGCGGTGAACACTGAAGCTTTCTTT.